The present entry profiles one T cell receptor (beta chain) with its context. The antigen is not known. The study ran its PCR with 60 Vbeta and 13 Jbeta primers. Profiled with immunoSEQ multiplex PCR; TCRdb holds only in-frame clones, not every one. Of 120,000 or so clones in the sample, approximately 84% were seen once. This specimen comes from a study of cytomegalovirus exposure and HLA in healthy donors. Background on the study: Around 79 million unique TCRs, all from HLA-typed donors, were included in an early release of the data.

General study points: Some V segments, including TRBV6-2 and TRBV6-3, were excluded as indistinguishable.

Trimming removed 0 bases from V and 14 bases from J; junction bases left unmatched: 4. The V gene's germline CDR1 is SEHNR and CDR2 FQNEAQ (reference sequence). The CDR3 contains 12 residues. The sequence came from a man younger than 35 in good health and CMV-seropositive. This chain joins TRBV7-9 and TRBJ2-1; 7 nucleotides agree with TRBD2. The sequencing input was PBMCs. CDR3 sequence reads: CASSLARDYEFF. The CDR3 DNA reads TGTGCCAGCAGCTTAGCCAGGGACTATGAGTTCTTC.